The 27 T cell receptor beta chains given below trace back to one sample, sequenced in a study of blood T cell repertoires in COVID-19. Clones were read by immunoSEQ multiplex PCR, and TCRdb kept only the in-frame ones, dropping some. The table has 350,000 to 450,000 clones, around 91% seen once. Sequencing was done on a sample of peripheral blood. These TCRs come from a middle-aged woman with COVID-19, enrolled during active disease.

The chain carries TRBV27 and TRBJ2-3; 7 bases align to TRBD1. Germline V gene sequence: CDR1 MNHEY, CDR2 SMNVEV (reference sequence). This CDR3 has 13 amino acids. The J segment lost 3 bases and the V segment lost 4 bases, leaving 1 base of the junction unmatched. CDR3 protein: CASSSQGTDTQYF. DNA of the CDR3: TGTGCCAGCAGTTCACAGGGGACAGATACGCAGTATTTT.

The chain combines TRBV5-6 with TRBJ2-7, with D maybe TRBD1 (6 bases). V gave up 1 base and J gave up 3 bases, with 14 bases separating them. The CDR3 spans 15 residues. Germline assignment: CDR1 SGHDT and CDR2 YYEEEE. In DNA, the CDR3 is TGTGCCAGCAGCTTGCGTCAGGGGATGAACTACGAGCAGTACTTC. Translation: CASSLRQGMNYEQYF.

The rearrangement uses TRBV27 and TRBJ1-3; D perhaps matches TRBD1 (5 bases). V dropped 5 bases and J dropped 0 bases, with 11 bases sitting between them. The CDR3 is 15 residues long. Germline CDR1 reads MNHEY; CDR2 reads SMNVEV (reference sequence). The CDR3 DNA reads as TGTGCCAGCAGTAGGGGTTGGAGCTCTGGAAACACCATATATTTT. Encoded protein: CASSRGWSSGNTIYF.

This clone was seen a few times. The chain links TRBV3-1 (or the pseudogene TRBV3-2) to TRBJ1-3, with a tentative D call TRBD1 (5 bases). The length of the CDR3 is 14 residues. In germline, CDR1 is LGHDT, CDR2 YNNKEL (reference sequence). V gave up 7 bases and J gave up 4 bases, with 14 bases separating them. The DNA of the CDR3 is TGTGCCAGCACTCCGGGGGGTGGAGGAAACACCATATATTTT. Its protein is CASTPGGGGNTIYF.

This chain uses TRBV28 with TRBJ1-6; D is unclear. The CDR3 runs to 14 residues. Trimming shortened V by 2 bases and J by 9 bases, and 11 bases separated the two germline ends. Per germline, CDR1 MDHEN and CDR2 SYDVKM. The CDR3 DNA is TGTGCCAGCAGTTTACATGCGGGAGTTTCACCCCTCCACTTT. Translated: CASSLHAGVSPLHF.

CDR3 DNA sequence: TGTGCCAGCAGCTCCTACAGGAACACCGGGGAGCTGTTTTTT. It translates to CASSSYRNTGELFF. The rearrangement links TRBV3-1 (or the pseudogene TRBV3-2) to TRBJ2-2; the D is unclear. The CDR3 totals 14 residues. Germline CDR1 reads LGHDT; CDR2 reads YNNKEL (reference sequence). Trimming shortened V by 5 bases and J by 1 base, and 8 bases separated the two germline ends.

There are a few counts of this clone. This rearrangement joins TRBV15 to TRBJ1-4; D remains ambiguous. The CDR3 spans 16 residues. Germline V gene lookup returns CDR1 LNHNV and CDR2 YYDKDF (reference sequence). Trimming took off 4 bases at V and 7 bases at J, with 19 bases between the two ends. CDR3 coding DNA: TGTGCCACCAGCAAAGCGTGGCAGCCCAAGCTTGAAAAACTGTTTTTT. Amino acids: CATSKAWQPKLEKLFF.

This clone was recorded only once. This chain uses TRBV18 with TRBJ1-3, with 8 bases matching TRBD1. Germline V gene lookup returns CDR1 KGHSH and CDR2 LQKENI. The CDR3 extends over 17 amino acids. V shed 0 bases and J 0 bases; nucleotides not matched to a gene: 4. This CDR3 is CASSPPGTGPSGNTIYF. The CDR3 DNA reads TGTGCCAGCTCACCACCTGGGACAGGCCCCTCTGGAAACACCATATATTTT.

The chain couples TRBV15 to TRBJ1-4, with 7 positions matching TRBD1. With 8 bases clipped from V and 7 bases from J, the junction kept 13 bases outside the gene matches. The germline CDR1 and CDR2 sequences are LNHNV and YYDKDF (reference sequence). The CDR3 covers 15 residues. The CDR3 is CATVPRQGESEKLFF. CDR3 sequence (DNA): TGTGCCACCGTCCCCCGACAGGGCGAGAGTGAAAAACTGTTTTTT.

The rearrangement uses TRBV5-1 and TRBJ1-2; D unresolved. The CDR3 sequence is 13 residues long. Germline lookup yields CDR1 SGHRS and CDR2 YFSETQ. V was cut by 2 bases and J by 2 bases, with 7 bases left in between. The CDR3 protein is CASSFDGNYGYTF. DNA of the CDR3: TGCGCCAGCAGCTTCGACGGGAACTATGGCTACACCTTC.

V and J are TRBV28 and TRBJ2-1; no clear D gene. The CDR3 consists of 11 residues. The germline V gene encodes CDR1 MDHEN and CDR2 SYDVKM. Trimming cost V 8 bases and J 9 bases, with 11 bases left between them. For the CDR3, the DNA is TGTGCCAGCTGTCCCGGTGGTGAGCAGTTCTTC. It specifies CASCPGGEQFF.

The V gene is TRBV7-3, the J gene TRBJ2-7; 7 bases align to TRBD2. V was clipped by 0 bases and J by 3 bases; unmatched bases: 5. CDR1 is SGHTA, CDR2 FQGTGA, per germline. This CDR3 comprises 15 residues. CDR3 region: CASSLTKGGVYEQYF. The CDR3 DNA sequence: TGTGCCAGCAGCTTAACGAAGGGAGGGGTCTACGAGCAGTACTTC.

The chain has TRBV18 and TRBJ1-1; TRBD1 might be the D (6 bases). The germline V gene encodes CDR1 KGHSH and CDR2 LQKENI. This CDR3 spans 13 amino acids. The V gene lost 10 bases and the J gene lost 0 bases, with 12 bases spanning the gap. In DNA form, the CDR3 reads TGTGCCACCCAACAGGGAATGAACACTGAAGCTTTCTTT. Translating gives CATQQGMNTEAFF.

The chain links TRBV7-2 to TRBJ2-5, with a possible D match to TRBD2 (6 bases). This CDR3 comprises 15 residues. The V gene lost 4 bases and the J gene lost 1 base, with 13 bases spanning the gap. Germline loops: CDR1 SGHTA, CDR2 FQGNSA. CDR3 nucleotide sequence: TGTGCCAGCAGCTCGCCCCGGGACTTCCAAGAGACCCAGTACTTC. Translation: CASSSPRDFQETQYF.

This clone was observed a single time. The chain couples TRBV18 to TRBJ1-2; TRBD1 matches 7 bases. The V gene end was trimmed by 5 bases and the J gene end by 6 bases; junction bases not matched to a gene: 15. The CDR3 consists of 16 residues. CDR1 is KGHSH and CDR2 is LQKENI in the germline V gene. The CDR3 coding sequence is TGTGCCAGCTCAAGAGATCGGACAGGAAACAGGAATGGCTACACCTTC. It specifies CASSRDRTGNRNGYTF. The full variable domain, its missing parts supplied by reference TRBV18 and TRBJ1-2, is NAGVMQNPRHLVRRRGQEARLRCSPMKGHSHVYWYRQLPEEGLKFMVYLQKENIIDESGMPKERFSAEFPKEGPSILRIQQVVRGDSAAYFCASSRDRTGNRNGYTFGSGTRLTVV.

The gene calls are TRBV6-6 and TRBJ1-1; TRBD1 agrees at 9 bases. The CDR3 covers 16 residues. The germline V gene encodes CDR1 MNHNY and CDR2 SVGAGI (reference sequence). With 6 bases clipped from V and 0 bases from J, the junction kept 8 bases outside the gene matches. Written as DNA, the CDR3 is TGTGCCAGCAGCCCACGACAGGGGGGGATGAACACTGAAGCTTTCTTT. This gives the protein CASSPRQGGMNTEAFF.

Ten or more counts support this clone. The chain recombines TRBV6-2 or TRBV6-3 with TRBJ2-2, with D possibly TRBD1 on 6 matching bases. The CDR3 has 18 residues. Germline values: CDR1 MNHEY, CDR2 SVGEGT. Trimming stripped 2 bases from V and 7 bases from J, with 23 bases between. For the CDR3, the DNA is TGTGCCAGCAGTTACGGGATCCCCCGGAACAGGGATGGCGGGGAGCTGTTTTTT. Translation gives CASSYGIPRNRDGGELFF.

The gene calls are TRBV20-1 and TRBJ2-1, with a weak D call TRBD2 (6 bases). There are 14 residues in the CDR3. Germline V lookup: CDR1 DFQATT, CDR2 SNEGSKA (reference sequence). V lost 3 bases, J lost 0 bases, and 9 bases lay in between. The CDR3 loop is CSASVGGSYNEQFF. The CDR3 region has the DNA TGCAGTGCTAGTGTCGGGGGCTCCTACAATGAGCAGTTCTTC.

The genes are TRBV6-2 or TRBV6-3 and TRBJ1-1; the D gene is possibly TRBD1 (5 bases). The CDR3 loop spans 19 amino acids. Germline CDR1 and CDR2: MNHEY and SVGEGT. Trimming took off 0 bases at V and 2 bases at J, with 22 bases between the two ends. CDR3: CASSYSIFFIQGLNTEAFF. For the CDR3, the DNA is TGTGCCAGCAGTTACTCGATTTTTTTTATCCAGGGCCTCAACACTGAAGCTTTCTTT.

V gene TRBV28 combines with J gene TRBJ2-3, with D possibly being TRBD1 (6 bases). Germline CDR1 and CDR2: MDHEN and SYDVKM. The CDR3 totals 18 residues. The V gene lost 3 bases and the J gene lost 0 bases, with 19 bases spanning the gap. The CDR3 is CASSLIQGLDSSTDTQYF. CDR3 nucleotides: TGTGCCAGCAGTTTGATACAGGGCCTAGACTCTAGCACAGATACGCAGTATTTT. Looking up the rest from reference TRBV28 and TRBJ2-3 gives the full variable domain: DVKVTQSSRYLVKRTGEKVFLECVQDMDHENMFWYRQDPGLGLRLIYFSYDVKMKEKGDIPEGYSVSREKKERFSLILESASTNQTSMYLCASSLIQGLDSSTDTQYFGPGTRLTVL.

J is TRBJ1-2 and V is TRBV5-1, with 7 bases lining up with TRBD1. CDR1 is SGHRS and CDR2 is YFSETQ in the germline V gene. There are 15 residues in the CDR3. After removal of 2 bases from V and 2 bases from J, the junction contained 6 bases not matched to a gene. This CDR3 is CASSLLTGENYGYTF. As DNA, the CDR3 is TGCGCCAGCAGCTTATTAACAGGGGAGAACTATGGCTACACCTTC. The variable domain in full, with the rest retrieved from reference TRBV5-1 and TRBJ1-2, is KAGVTQTPRYLIKTRGQQVTLSCSPISGHRSVSWYQQTPGQGLQFLFEYFSETQRNKGNFPGRFSGRQFSNSRSEMNVSTLELGDSALYLCASSLLTGENYGYTFGSGTRLTVV.

The chain couples TRBV27 to TRBJ1-1, with no clear D. CDR3 length: 13 amino acids. Per the germline V gene, CDR1 is MNHEY and CDR2 is SMNVEV (reference sequence). V lost 4 bases and J 7 bases, leaving 13 bases between the germline ends. This CDR3 reads CASSSGLEIEAFF. CDR3 DNA: TGTGCCAGCAGTTCAGGACTAGAAATTGAAGCTTTCTTT.

The J gene is TRBJ1-2, the V gene TRBV19; tentatively, D is TRBD1 (5 bases). The CDR3 sequence is 14 residues long. From germline, CDR1 is LNHDA and CDR2 SQIVND (reference sequence). With 3 bases removed from V and 8 bases from J, the gap between germline ends came to 16 bases. As DNA, the CDR3 is TGTGCCAGTAGTATGGATGGGCAGGGCCAAGGCTACACCTTC. Translated: CASSMDGQGQGYTF.

This chain links TRBV19 with TRBJ1-2; the D is unclear. CDR1 is LNHDA and CDR2 is SQIVND in the germline V gene (reference sequence). The CDR3 sequence is 14 residues long. V lost 6 bases to trimming and J lost 1 base, with 12 bases between them. CDR3 sequence (DNA): TGTGCCAGTAGCACACTAAGCTATAACTATGGCTACACCTTC. It translates to CASSTLSYNYGYTF.

The CDR3 DNA reads as TGTGCCAGCAGTGGCACCGGGACTAGCGGGGGGGCCGGTACGCAGTATTTT. This sequence encodes CASSGTGTSGGAGTQYF. V gene TRBV6-1 combines with J gene TRBJ2-3; 16 bases line up with TRBD2. CDR3 length: 17 amino acids. J lost 8 bases, V lost 4 bases, and 9 bases had no gene match. Looked up from germline, CDR1 is MNHNS and CDR2 is SASEGT.

This clone was seen once. The chain combines TRBV27 with TRBJ1-3; no reliable D call. V was shortened by 3 bases and J by 4 bases, with 7 bases between the two germline ends. The CDR3 length is 13 residues. Per the germline V gene, CDR1 is MNHEY and CDR2 is SMNVEV (reference sequence). This chain's CDR3 is CASSLTAGNTIYF. In DNA, the CDR3 is TGTGCCAGCAGTTTGACTGCGGGAAACACCATATATTTT.

This clone was found once. V and J are TRBV11-1 and TRBJ1-1; maybe TRBD1 (5 bases). There are 15 residues in the CDR3. The V gene lost 2 bases and the J gene lost 3 bases, with 13 bases spanning the gap. CDR1 is SGHAT, CDR2 FQDESV, per germline (reference sequence). DNA for the CDR3: TGTGCCAGCAGCTTATGGGGCCGCGGGGACACTGAAGCTTTCTTT. Translated: CASSLWGRGDTEAFF.